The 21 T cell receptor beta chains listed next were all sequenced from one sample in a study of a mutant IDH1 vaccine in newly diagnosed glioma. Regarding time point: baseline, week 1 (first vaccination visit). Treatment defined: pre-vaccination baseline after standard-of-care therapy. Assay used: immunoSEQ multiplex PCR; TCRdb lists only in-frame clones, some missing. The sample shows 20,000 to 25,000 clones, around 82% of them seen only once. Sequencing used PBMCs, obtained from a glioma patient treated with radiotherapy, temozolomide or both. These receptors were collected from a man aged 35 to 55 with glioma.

CDR3 sequence reads: CASSIGLEQFF. In nucleotides, the CDR3 is TGTGCCAGTAGTATTGGGCTTGAGCAGTTCTTC. The chain carries TRBV19 and TRBJ2-1; D gene ambiguous. The CDR3 loop spans 11 amino acids. Trimming left V 3 bases short and J 9 bases short, with 6 bases between. CDR1 and CDR2 from the germline V gene are LNHDA and SQIVND (reference sequence).

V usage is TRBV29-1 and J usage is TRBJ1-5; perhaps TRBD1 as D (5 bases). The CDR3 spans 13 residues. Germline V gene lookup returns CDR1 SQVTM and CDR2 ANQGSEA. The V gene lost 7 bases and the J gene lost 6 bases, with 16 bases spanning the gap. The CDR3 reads CSASGAIGQPQHF. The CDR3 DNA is TGCAGCGCCTCTGGGGCAATAGGTCAGCCCCAGCATTTT.

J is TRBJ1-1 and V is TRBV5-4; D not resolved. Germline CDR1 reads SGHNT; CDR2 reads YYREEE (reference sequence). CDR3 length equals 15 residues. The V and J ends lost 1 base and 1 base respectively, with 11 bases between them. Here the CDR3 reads CASSLLSRPNTEAFF. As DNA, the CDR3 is TGTGCCAGCAGCTTGCTCTCCAGACCGAACACTGAAGCTTTCTTT.

The CDR3 nucleotides are TGTGCCAGCAGTGAAGTTACGGCCTTCTATGGCTACACCTTC. Residues: CASSEVTAFYGYTF. The chain couples TRBV6-1 to TRBJ1-2; D is unresolved. The ends were cut back, 1 base at V and 4 bases at J, with 10 bases in the middle. Germline V gives CDR1 MNHNS, CDR2 SASEGT. The CDR3 spans 14 residues.

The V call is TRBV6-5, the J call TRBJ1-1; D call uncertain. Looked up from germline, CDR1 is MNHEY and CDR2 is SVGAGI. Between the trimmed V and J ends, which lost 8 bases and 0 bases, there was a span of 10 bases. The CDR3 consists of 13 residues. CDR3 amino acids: CASHNFMNTEAFF. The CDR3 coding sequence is TGTGCCAGCCACAACTTCATGAACACTGAAGCTTTCTTT.

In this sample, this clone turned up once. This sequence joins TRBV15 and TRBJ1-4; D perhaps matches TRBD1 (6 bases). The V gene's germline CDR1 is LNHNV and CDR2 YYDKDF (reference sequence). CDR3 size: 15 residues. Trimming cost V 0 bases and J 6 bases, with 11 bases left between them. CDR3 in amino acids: CATSRDRGADEKLFF. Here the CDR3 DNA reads TGTGCCACCAGCAGAGATCGGGGGGCGGATGAAAAACTGTTTTTT.

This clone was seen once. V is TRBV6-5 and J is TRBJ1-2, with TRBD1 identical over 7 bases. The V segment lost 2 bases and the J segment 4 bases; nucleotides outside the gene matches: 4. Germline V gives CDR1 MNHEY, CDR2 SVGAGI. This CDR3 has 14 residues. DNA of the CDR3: TGTGCCAGCAGTTACAGGGGGCCCGGCTATGGCTACACCTTC. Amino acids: CASSYRGPGYGYTF.

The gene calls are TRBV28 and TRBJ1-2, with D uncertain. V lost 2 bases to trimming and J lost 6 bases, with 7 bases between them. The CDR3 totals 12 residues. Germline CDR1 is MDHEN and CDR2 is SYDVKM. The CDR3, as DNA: TGTGCCAGCAGTTTACGCCTTAATGGCTACACCTTC. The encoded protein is CASSLRLNGYTF.

The CDR3 loop reads CASSFSSGGSTDTQYF. CDR3 coding DNA: TGTGCCAGCAGTTTTTCTAGCGGGGGAAGCACAGATACGCAGTATTTT. The V gene is TRBV28, the J gene TRBJ2-3; TRBD2 agrees at 10 bases. From germline, CDR1 is MDHEN and CDR2 SYDVKM. CDR3 length equals 16 residues. With 3 bases clipped from V and 0 bases from J, the junction kept 3 bases outside the gene matches.

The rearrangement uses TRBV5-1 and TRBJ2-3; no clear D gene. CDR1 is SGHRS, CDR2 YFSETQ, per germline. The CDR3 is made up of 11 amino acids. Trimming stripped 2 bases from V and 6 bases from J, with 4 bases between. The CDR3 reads CASSFDDTQYF. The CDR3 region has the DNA TGCGCCAGCAGCTTCGATGATACGCAGTATTTT.

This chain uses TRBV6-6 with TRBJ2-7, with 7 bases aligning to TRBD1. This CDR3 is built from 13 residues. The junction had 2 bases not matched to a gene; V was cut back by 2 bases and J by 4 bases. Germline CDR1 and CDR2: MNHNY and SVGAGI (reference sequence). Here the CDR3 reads CASSYAGGYEQYV. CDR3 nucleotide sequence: TGTGCCAGCAGTTACGCAGGGGGTTACGAGCAGTACGTC.

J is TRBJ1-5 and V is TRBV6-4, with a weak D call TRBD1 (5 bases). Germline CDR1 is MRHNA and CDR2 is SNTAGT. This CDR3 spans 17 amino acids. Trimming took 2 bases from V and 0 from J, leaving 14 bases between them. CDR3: CASSDPTDSDSNQPQHF. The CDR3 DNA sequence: TGTGCCAGCAGTGACCCGACAGATTCCGATAGCAATCAGCCCCAGCATTTT.

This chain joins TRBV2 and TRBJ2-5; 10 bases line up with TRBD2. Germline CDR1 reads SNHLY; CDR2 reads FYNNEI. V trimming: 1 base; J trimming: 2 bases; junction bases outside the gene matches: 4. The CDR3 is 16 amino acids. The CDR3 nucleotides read TGTGCCAGCAGTGAAGGGGTAGCGGGAGGACAAGAGACCCAGTACTTC. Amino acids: CASSEGVAGGQETQYF.

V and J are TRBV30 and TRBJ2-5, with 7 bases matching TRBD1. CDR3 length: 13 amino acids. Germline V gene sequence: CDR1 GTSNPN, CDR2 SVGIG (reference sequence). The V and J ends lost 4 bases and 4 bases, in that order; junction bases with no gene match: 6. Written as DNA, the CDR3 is TGTGCCTGGAAGAGGGGGCCTGGAGAGACCCAGTACTTC. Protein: CAWKRGPGETQYF.

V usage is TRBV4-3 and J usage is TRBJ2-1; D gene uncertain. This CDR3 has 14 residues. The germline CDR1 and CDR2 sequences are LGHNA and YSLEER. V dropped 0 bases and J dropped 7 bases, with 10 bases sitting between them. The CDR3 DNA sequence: TGCGCCAGCAGCCAAGAGGCGCTTATTAATGAGCAGTTCTTC. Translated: CASSQEALINEQFF.

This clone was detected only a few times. CDR3 in amino acids: CSVQGASNQPQHF. The CDR3, as DNA: TGCAGCGTCCAGGGGGCTAGCAATCAGCCCCAGCATTTT. The rearrangement uses TRBV29-1 and TRBJ1-5, with 8 bases matching TRBD1. Trimming took 6 bases from V and 0 from J; bases not matched to a gene: 1. This CDR3 spans 13 amino acids. Germline CDR1 reads SQVTM; CDR2 reads ANQGSEA.

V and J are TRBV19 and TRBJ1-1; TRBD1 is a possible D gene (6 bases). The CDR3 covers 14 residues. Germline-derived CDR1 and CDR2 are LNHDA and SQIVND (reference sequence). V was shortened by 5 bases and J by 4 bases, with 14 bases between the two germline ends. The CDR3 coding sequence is TGTGCCAGTAGTCTGACAGGAGGGATCACTGAAGCTTTCTTT. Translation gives CASSLTGGITEAFF.

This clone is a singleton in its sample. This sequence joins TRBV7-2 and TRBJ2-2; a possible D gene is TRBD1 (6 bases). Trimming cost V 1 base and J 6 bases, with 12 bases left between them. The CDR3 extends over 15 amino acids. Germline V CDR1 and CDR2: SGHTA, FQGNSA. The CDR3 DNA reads TGTGCCAGCAGCTTAGGTTGGGGGCGGCCCGGGGAGCTGTTTTTT. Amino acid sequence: CASSLGWGRPGELFF.

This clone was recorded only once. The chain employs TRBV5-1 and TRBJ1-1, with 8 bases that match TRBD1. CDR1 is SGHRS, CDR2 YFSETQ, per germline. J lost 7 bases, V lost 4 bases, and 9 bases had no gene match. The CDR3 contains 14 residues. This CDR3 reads CASSPDRGRHEAFF. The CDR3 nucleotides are TGCGCCAGCAGCCCCGACAGGGGAAGACATGAAGCTTTCTTT.

Written as DNA, the CDR3 is TGTGCCAGCAGTGGCGTTAGATTTTCGACAGCTAGCAATCAGCCCCAGCATTTT. Residues: CASSGVRFSTASNQPQHF. This rearrangement joins TRBV28 to TRBJ1-5; TRBD1 might be the D (5 bases). The V end lost 5 bases, the J end lost 0 bases, and 20 bases lay between the germline ends. Germline-derived CDR1 and CDR2 are MDHEN and SYDVKM. CDR3 size: 18 residues.

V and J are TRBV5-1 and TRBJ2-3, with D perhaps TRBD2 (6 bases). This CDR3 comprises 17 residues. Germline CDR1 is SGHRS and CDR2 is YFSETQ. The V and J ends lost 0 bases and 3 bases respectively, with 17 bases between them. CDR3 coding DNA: TGCGCCAGCAGCTTGGTCGTGGGTCCGGGGGTAACAGATACGCAGTATTTT. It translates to CASSLVVGPGVTDTQYF.